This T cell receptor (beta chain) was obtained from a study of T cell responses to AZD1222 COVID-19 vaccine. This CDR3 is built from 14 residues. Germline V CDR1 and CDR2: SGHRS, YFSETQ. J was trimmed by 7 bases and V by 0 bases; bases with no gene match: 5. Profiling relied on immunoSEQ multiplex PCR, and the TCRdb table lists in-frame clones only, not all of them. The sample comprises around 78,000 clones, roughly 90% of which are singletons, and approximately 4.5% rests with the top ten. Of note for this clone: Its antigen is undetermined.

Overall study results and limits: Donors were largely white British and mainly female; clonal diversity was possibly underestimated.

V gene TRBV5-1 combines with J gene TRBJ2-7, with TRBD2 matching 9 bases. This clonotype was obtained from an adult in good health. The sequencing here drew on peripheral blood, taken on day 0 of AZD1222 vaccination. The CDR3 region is CASSLVSGSGEQYF. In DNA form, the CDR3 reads TGCGCCAGCAGCTTGGTTAGCGGGAGTGGTGAGCAGTACTTC. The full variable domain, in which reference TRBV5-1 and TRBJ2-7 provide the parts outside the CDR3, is KAGVTQTPRYLIKTRGQQVTLSCSPISGHRSVSWYQQTPGQGLQFLFEYFSETQRNKGNFPGRFSGRQFSNSRSEMNVSTLELGDSALYLCASSLVSGSGEQYFGPGTRLTVT.